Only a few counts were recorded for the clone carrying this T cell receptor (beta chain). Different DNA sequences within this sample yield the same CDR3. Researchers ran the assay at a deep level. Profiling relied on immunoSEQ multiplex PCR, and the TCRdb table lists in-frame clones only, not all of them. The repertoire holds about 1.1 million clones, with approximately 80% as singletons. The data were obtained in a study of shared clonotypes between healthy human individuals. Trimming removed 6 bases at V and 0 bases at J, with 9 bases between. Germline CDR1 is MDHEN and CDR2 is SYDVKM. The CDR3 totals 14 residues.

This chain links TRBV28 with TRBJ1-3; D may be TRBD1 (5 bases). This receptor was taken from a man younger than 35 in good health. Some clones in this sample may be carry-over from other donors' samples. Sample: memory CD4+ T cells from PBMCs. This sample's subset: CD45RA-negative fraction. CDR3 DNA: TGTGCCAGCAGAAGTACAGGCTCTGGAAACACCATATATTTT. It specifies CASRSTGSGNTIYF.